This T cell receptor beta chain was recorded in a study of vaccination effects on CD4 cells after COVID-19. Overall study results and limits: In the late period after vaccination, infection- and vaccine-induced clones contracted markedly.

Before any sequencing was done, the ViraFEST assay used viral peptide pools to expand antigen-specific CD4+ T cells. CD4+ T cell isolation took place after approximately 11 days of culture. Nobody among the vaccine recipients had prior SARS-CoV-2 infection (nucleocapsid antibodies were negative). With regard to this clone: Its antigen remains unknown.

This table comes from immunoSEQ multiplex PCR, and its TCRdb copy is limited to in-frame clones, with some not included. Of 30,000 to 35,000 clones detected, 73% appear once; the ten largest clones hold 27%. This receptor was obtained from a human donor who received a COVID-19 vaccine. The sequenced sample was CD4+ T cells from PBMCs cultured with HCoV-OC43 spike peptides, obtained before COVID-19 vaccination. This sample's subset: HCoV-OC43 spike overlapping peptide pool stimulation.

The CDR3 sequence is CASSLGQGANEKLFF. CDR3 nucleotide sequence: TGTGCCAGCAGCTTAGGACAGGGGGCAAATGAAAAACTGTTTTTT. The chain combines TRBV7-9 with TRBJ1-4; 10 nucleotides match TRBD1. Germline V gene sequence: CDR1 SEHNR, CDR2 FQNEAQ (reference sequence). This CDR3 has 15 amino acids. Trimming took 1 base from V and 5 from J; bases not matched to a gene: 1.